Listed below are T cell receptor beta chains from one sample, sequenced in a study of T cell responses to AZD1222 COVID-19 vaccine. The protocol was immunoSEQ multiplex PCR, while the TCRdb copy is restricted to in-frame clones and leaves out a portion. The table records some 120,000 clones, approximately 88% of them present only once. The material was peripheral blood, obtained on day 0 of AZD1222 vaccination. The receptor source for this set is an adult in good health. Both conserved end residues are part of each CDR3. The order of the fields is clone size, J gene, V gene, D gene, CDR3 protein, CDR3 DNA. A D gene is named only where the DNA matches it firmly. Expanded clones get a size class; other rows say once, few or many, or leave the size out.

>once|TRBJ1-4|TRBV5-1|.
CASSASVGNEKLFF
TGCGCCAGCAGCGCTTCCGTCGGCAATGAAAAACTGTTTTTT
>.|TRBJ1-5|TRBV2|TRBD1
CASILGRGSNQPQHF
TGTGCCAGCATCCTGGGCAGGGGGAGCAATCAGCCCCAGCATTTT
>.|TRBJ1-5|TRBV10-3|TRBD1
CAISEEQGGQPQHF
TGTGCCATCAGTGAGGAACAGGGGGGTCAGCCCCAGCATTTT
>.|TRBJ2-7|TRBV18|.
CASSPLPGGITWGVDYEQYF
TGTGCCAGCTCACCACTCCCTGGGGGGATTACTTGGGGCGTCGACTACGAGCAGTACTTC
>.|TRBJ2-1|TRBV3-1/TRBV3-2|TRBD1
CASSPDRSSYNEQFF
TGTGCCAGCAGCCCGGACAGGAGCTCCTACAATGAGCAGTTCTTC
>.|TRBJ1-4|TRBV5-1|.
CASSLLGTTNEKLFF
TGCGCCAGCAGCTTGTTGGGAACAACTAATGAAAAACTGTTTTTT
>.|TRBJ1-1|TRBV14|TRBD1
CASSSGQGRNTEAFF
TGTGCCAGCAGCTCCGGACAGGGAAGGAACACTGAAGCTTTCTTT
>once|TRBJ1-1|TRBV7-2|.
CASSSYRVGAVVAFF
TGTGCCAGCAGCTCCTACCGTGTGGGGGCGGTGGTAGCTTTCTTT
>.|TRBJ1-1|TRBV5-4|.
CASSLATEAFF
TGTGCCAGCAGCTTGGCAACTGAAGCTTTCTTT
>.|TRBJ2-2|TRBV14|.
CASSPRTGATGELFF
TGTGCCAGCAGCCCCCGTACAGGAGCAACCGGGGAGCTGTTTTTT
>.|TRBJ1-4|TRBV29-1|.
CSVSRLQGREKLFF
TGCAGCGTCTCAAGGTTGCAGGGACGGGAAAAACTGTTTTTT
>few|TRBJ1-2|TRBV3-1/TRBV3-2|TRBD1
CASSLDRVYGYTF
TGTGCCAGCAGCCTAGACAGGGTTTATGGCTACACCTTC
>.|TRBJ2-7|TRBV5-1|TRBD1
CASSLQGYYYEQYF
TGCGCCAGCAGCTTACAGGGGTACTACTACGAGCAGTACTTC
>.|TRBJ2-5|TRBV5-6|TRBD2
CASSLGAGRGGETQYF
TGTGCCAGCAGCTTGGGGGCAGGACGCGGGGGAGAGACCCAGTACTTC
>.|TRBJ1-1|TRBV30|.
CAWSVFELNTEAFF
TGTGCCTGGAGTGTATTTGAGCTGAACACTGAAGCTTTCTTT
>.|TRBJ1-1|TRBV12-3/TRBV12-4|.
CASSQANTEAFF
TGTGCCAGCAGTCAGGCGAACACTGAAGCTTTCTTT
>once|TRBJ2-5|TRBV6-2/TRBV6-3|.
CASSWREQETQYF
TGTGCCAGCAGTTGGCGGGAACAAGAGACCCAGTACTTC
>.|TRBJ1-1|TRBV7-9|.
CASSLTVGTEAFF
TGTGCCAGCAGCTTAACTGTTGGAACTGAAGCTTTCTTT
>.|TRBJ1-5|TRBV5-1|.
CASSEGPVSNPQHF
TGCGCCAGCAGCGAGGGACCAGTCAGTAACCCCCAGCATTTT
>.|TRBJ2-2|TRBV27|TRBD2
CASSLLAVGELFF
TGTGCCAGCAGCCTACTAGCGGTCGGGGAGCTGTTTTTT
>.|TRBJ1-3|TRBV6-5|.
CAGRGRYGNTIYF
TGTGCCGGGAGAGGTAGATATGGAAACACCATATATTTT
>.|TRBJ2-7|TRBV4-3|.
CASSQEALRGALYEQYF
TGCGCCAGCAGCCAAGAGGCCCTCAGGGGGGCCCTTTACGAGCAGTACTTC
>many|TRBJ2-1|TRBV27|.
CASSPEPEQFF
TGTGCCAGCAGTCCCGAGCCTGAGCAGTTCTTC
>.|TRBJ2-5|TRBV5-4|TRBD1
CASSLVAGGQETQYF
TGTGCCAGCAGCTTGGTAGCAGGGGGACAAGAGACCCAGTACTTC
>.|TRBJ2-7|TRBV5-1|.
CASSLGRQLVYEQYF
TGCGCCAGCAGCTTAGGGAGACAGCTCGTCTACGAGCAGTACTTC
>.|TRBJ1-1|TRBV30|.
CASGLQVIHEAFF
TGTGCCTCGGGCCTACAGGTAATCCATGAAGCTTTCTTT
>.|TRBJ1-6|TRBV7-2|TRBD1
CASSPFLDRGQYNSPLHF
TGTGCCAGCAGCCCATTCCTAGACAGGGGCCAGTATAATTCACCCCTCCACTTT
>once|TRBJ2-6|TRBV20-1|TRBD1
CSASTGEPSGANVLTF
TGCAGTGCTAGTACAGGGGAACCCTCTGGGGCCAACGTCCTGACTTTC
>.|TRBJ1-6|TRBV6-6|.
CASRRTGSSFGNSPLHF
TGTGCCAGCAGACGAACCGGGAGTTCCTTTGGTAATTCACCCCTCCACTTT
>.|TRBJ2-7|TRBV6-5|.
CASRRTDPYEQYF
TGTGCCAGCAGAAGGACAGACCCCTACGAGCAGTACTTC
>.|TRBJ1-1|TRBV7-9|.
CASSPMNTEAFF
TGTGCCAGCAGCCCTATGAACACTGAAGCTTTCTTT
>.|TRBJ2-3|TRBV29-1|.
CSGRESGTDTQYF
TGCAGCGGCCGGGAGTCGGGAACAGATACGCAGTATTTT
>.|TRBJ1-5|TRBV28|TRBD1
CASSQDRVDQPQHF
TGTGCCAGCAGTCAGGACAGGGTTGATCAGCCCCAGCATTTT
>.|TRBJ2-1|TRBV18|.
CASSPVVYNEQFF
TGTGCCAGCTCACCGGTAGTTTACAATGAGCAGTTCTTC
>.|TRBJ1-2|TRBV27|TRBD1
CASRGQGYGYTF
TGTGCCAGCCGGGGACAGGGGTATGGCTACACCTTC
>.|TRBJ1-2|TRBV29-1|.
CSALVPGDPGAGYTF
TGCAGCGCGCTTGTCCCCGGGGACCCGGGGGCTGGCTACACCTTC
>once|TRBJ1-5|TRBV3-1/TRBV3-2|.
CASSSSGTQPQHF
TGTGCCAGCAGCAGTTCGGGGACTCAGCCCCAGCATTTT
>.|TRBJ1-1|TRBV6-5|.
CASRSRVNTEAFF
TGTGCCAGCAGGAGCAGGGTGAACACTGAAGCTTTCTTT
>.|TRBJ1-2|TRBV5-4|.
CASSWGGGSYTF
TGTGCCAGCAGCTGGGGAGGGGGAAGCTACACCTTC
>.|TRBJ1-2|TRBV19|.
CASSPRPGGYTF
TGTGCCAGTAGTCCCCGCCCAGGCGGCTACACCTTC
>medium-sized|TRBJ2-2|TRBV4-2|TRBD2
CASSQARGGLSGELFF
TGTGCCAGCAGCCAAGCCCGGGGGGGGTTGTCCGGGGAGCTGTTTTTT
>.|TRBJ2-6|TRBV5-1|.
CASSLWFSGANVLTF
TGCGCCAGCAGCTTGTGGTTCTCTGGGGCCAACGTCCTGACTTTC
>few|TRBJ1-2|TRBV18|.
CASSRDKNYGYTF
TGTGCCAGCTCACGGGACAAGAACTATGGCTACACCTTC
>.|TRBJ1-2|TRBV3-1/TRBV3-2|.
CASSQLQVGRGYGYTF
TGTGCCAGCAGCCAATTACAGGTCGGAAGGGGTTATGGCTACACCTTC
>.|TRBJ2-2|TRBV19|.
CASSIRGANTGELFF
TGTGCCAGTAGTATCAGGGGCGCGAACACCGGGGAGCTGTTTTTT
>.|TRBJ1-3|TRBV28|.
CASIPYGFSGNTIYF
TGTGCCAGCATCCCCTACGGGTTCTCTGGAAACACCATATATTTT
>.|TRBJ1-1|TRBV28|.
CASLQLTEAFF
TGTGCCAGCCTACAGTTGACTGAAGCTTTCTTT
>.|TRBJ1-5|TRBV27|TRBD1
CASGDRGQMGNQPQHF
TGTGCCAGCGGGGACAGGGGGCAAATGGGTAATCAGCCCCAGCATTTT
>.|TRBJ2-7|TRBV9|.
CASSVGIENYEQYF
TGTGCCAGCAGCGTAGGGATAGAAAACTACGAGCAGTACTTC
>.|TRBJ1-5|TRBV3-1/TRBV3-2|.
CASSQGGGTQPQHF
TGTGCCAGCAGCCAAGGCGGGGGGACTCAGCCCCAGCATTTT
>.|TRBJ1-2|TRBV2|.
CASSEFEYQSPFDFNYGYTF
TGTGCCAGCAGTGAATTCGAGTACCAGTCCCCGTTCGATTTTAACTATGGCTACACCTTC
>.|TRBJ2-3|TRBV4-1|.
CASSGRVNADTQYF
TGCGCCAGCAGCGGCAGGGTAAACGCAGATACGCAGTATTTT
>.|TRBJ2-1|TRBV2|.
CASSEGTWHEQFF
TGTGCCAGCAGTGAAGGGACCTGGCATGAGCAGTTCTTC
>.|TRBJ2-1|TRBV30|.
CAWSLSSYNEQFF
TGTGCCTGGAGCCTGAGCTCCTACAATGAGCAGTTCTTC
>.|TRBJ1-2|TRBV7-9|.
CASSPTMDTYTF
TGTGCCAGCAGCCCCACAATGGACACCTACACCTTC
>.|TRBJ1-1|TRBV5-4|TRBD1
CASSPQRGLMNTEAFF
TGTGCCAGCAGCCCCCAAAGGGGGCTGATGAACACTGAAGCTTTCTTT
>once|TRBJ1-6|TRBV7-9|.
CASSLTGQDNSPLHF
TGTGCCAGCAGCTTAACTGGACAAGATAATTCACCCCTCCACTTT
>once|TRBJ2-1|TRBV28|TRBD1
CASAGGPGERSYNEQFF
TGTGCCAGCGCAGGGGGCCCCGGTGAACGCTCCTACAATGAGCAGTTCTTC
>.|TRBJ1-2|TRBV2|.
CASSGQSYGYTF
TGTGCCAGCAGTGGGCAGTCCTATGGCTACACCTTC
>.|TRBJ1-6|TRBV19|TRBD1
CASSIPGQRNSPLHF
TGTGCCAGTAGTATACCGGGACAGAGAAATTCACCCCTCCACTTT